These T cell receptor beta chains were read from a single sample in a study of cytomegalovirus exposure and HLA in healthy donors. TCRdb's copy holds only in-frame clones and misses some; the assay was immunoSEQ multiplex PCR. The sample yields some 140,000 clones, 89% seen once. The specimen was PBMCs. The receptor set was obtained from a woman aged 18-29 years in good health and CMV-seropositive. CDR3s include the opening cysteine and the closing phenylalanine or tryptophan. A D gene is named only where the DNA matches it firmly. Rows give clone size only sometimes, using once, few, many, or a class for an expanded clone.

- | TRBJ1-4 | - | TRBV7-9 | CASSSGWTNEKLFF | TGTGCCAGCAGCTCCGGGTGGACTAATGAAAAACTGTTTTTT
- | TRBJ2-5 | - | TRBV7-9 | CASSLANRQETQYF | TGTGCCAGCAGCTTAGCGAACAGGCAAGAGACCCAGTACTTC
- | TRBJ2-2 | TRBD1 | TRBV7-9 | CASILTRGRGLVNTGELFF | TGTGCCAGCATCCTAACGCGGGGCAGGGGGCTGGTGAACACCGGGGAGCTGTTTTTT
- | TRBJ1-4 | - | TRBV5-1 | CASRISLAGQSNEKLFF | TGCGCCAGCAGAATATCGCTTGCCGGACAGTCTAATGAAAAACTGTTTTTT
- | TRBJ1-6 | - | TRBV2 | CASSSYEGNSPLHF | TGTGCCAGCAGCTCTTACGAGGGCAATTCACCCCTCCACTTT
- | TRBJ2-5 | - | TRBV11-2 | CASSTGQPQAETQYF | TGTGCCAGCAGCACAGGACAGCCCCAGGCGGAGACCCAGTACTTC
once | TRBJ1-1 | TRBD1 | TRBV6-1 | CASRHSRQGAAAFF | TGTGCCAGCAGGCACAGTCGACAGGGGGCGGCAGCTTTCTTT
- | TRBJ1-5 | - | TRBV2 | CASNRGNQPQHF | TGTGCCAGCAACAGAGGCAATCAGCCCCAGCATTTT
- | TRBJ1-1 | TRBD1 | TRBV6-5 | CASSRRDRGPSEAFF | TGTGCCAGCAGCCGCCGGGACAGGGGGCCTTCAGAAGCTTTCTTT
- | TRBJ2-1 | - | TRBV10-3 | CAISVRQGGNEQFF | TGTGCCATCAGTGTAAGGCAGGGAGGCAATGAGCAGTTCTTC